These 5 T cell receptor beta chains were sequenced from one sample in a study of neurological immune-mediated disorders. Each CDR3 protein is one row after TCRdb ran MiXCR on the 5' RACE reads. The sample contains about 46,000 distinct CDR3 sequences, approximately 3% of which appear only once. Sequencing was done on a sample of PBMCs. Every receptor here comes from a woman between 45 and 60 years old with multiple sclerosis.

This clonotype was recorded many times. V gene TRBV5-1 combines with J gene TRBJ1-1; D ambiguous. V was pared by 0 bases and J by 0 bases, with 12 bases between. The CDR3 totals 16 residues. Germline loops: CDR1 SGHRS, CDR2 YFSETQ. In DNA, the CDR3 is TGCGCCAGCAGCTTGGGGGCCCAGGTGCTGAACACTGAAGCTTTCTTT. Amino acid sequence: CASSLGAQVLNTEAFF.

In this sample, this clonotype turned up many times. This rearrangement joins TRBV11-2 to TRBJ2-1; 9 bases are shared with TRBD1. This CDR3 spans 16 amino acids. V dropped 0 bases and J dropped 9; count of bases not matched to a gene: 9. CDR1 and CDR2 (germline): SGHAT, FQNNGV. The CDR3 spells CASSLDRGQGSGEQFF. In nucleotides, the CDR3 is TGTGCCAGCAGCTTAGACAGGGGACAGGGTAGCGGTGAGCAGTTCTTC.

This clonotype was detected many times. The chain employs TRBV5-6 and TRBJ1-4, with 7 bases aligning to TRBD1. Germline CDR1 reads SGHDT; CDR2 reads YYEEEE. This CDR3 has 16 amino acids. Losses at the gene ends were 3 bases for V and 4 bases for J; bases not matched to a gene: 9. CDR3 DNA: TGTGCCAGCAGCTCGCTCCTCCGGGACAGTAATGAAAAACTGTTTTTT. Its translation: CASSSLLRDSNEKLFF.

This clonotype showed up many times. The chain links TRBV20-1 to TRBJ2-3; TRBD2 matches at 8 bases. The CDR3 runs 15 residues. V lost 3 bases, J lost 3 bases, and 8 bases stayed unmatched. Germline CDR1 is DFQATT and CDR2 is SNEGSKA (reference sequence). CDR3 protein: CSARGAAGVTDTQYF. DNA of the CDR3: TGCAGTGCTAGGGGGGCAGCGGGAGTAACAGATACGCAGTATTTT.

This clonotype was recorded many times. The CDR3, as DNA: TGCAGTGCGGGGGGGCCGGGCTCGCCCTACGAGCAGTACTTC. This encodes CSAGGPGSPYEQYF. V is TRBV20-1 and J is TRBJ2-7; perhaps TRBD2 as D (7 bases). Per the germline V gene, CDR1 is DFQATT and CDR2 is SNEGSKA (reference sequence). V lost 6 bases and J 2 bases, leaving 17 bases between the germline ends. The CDR3 consists of 14 residues.